This T cell receptor (beta chain) was sequenced during a study of Graves' ophthalmopathy and Graves' hyperthyroidism. Under 3 months in duration, the ophthalmopathy in affected donors had moderate-to-severe activity, CAS ≥3 and NOSPECS ≥4. Exclusion covered patients with other autoimmune diseases or uncontrolled infections (as well as pregnancy or lactation). The sequenced template was RNA, covering the TCR beta CDR3 region. The first round was an RT-PCR with HTBI primers, and the second round was a multiplex PCR. Each CDR3 protein is one row after TCRdb ran MiXCR on the multiplex PCR reads. In the table there are approximately 210,000 distinct CDR3 sequences, 25% to 30% of which are singletons. This clonotype was seen ten or more times. This CDR3 region has 15 residues. With 0 bases clipped from V and 1 base from J, the junction kept 1 base outside the gene matches. The V gene's germline CDR1 is MGHRA and CDR2 YSYEKL.

The source is a man aged 50 to 60 with Graves' ophthalmopathy. Material: peripheral blood. The gene calls are TRBV4-1 and TRBJ2-5; 8 bases match TRBD2. DNA for the CDR3: TGCGCCAGCAGCCAAGAAGCGGGAGTCCAAGAGACCCAGTACTTC. Protein product: CASSQEAGVQETQYF.